The 3 T cell receptor beta chains presented below share a single source sample, sequenced in a study of cytomegalovirus exposure and HLA in healthy donors. PCR primers comprised 60 Vbeta and 13 Jbeta primers. Clones were sequenced by immunoSEQ multiplex PCR, and TCRdb holds only the in-frame ones, with some missing. The sample lists fewer than 150,000 clones, about 74% seen once, with 2.7% in the top ten. The specimen was PBMCs. The receptors were sampled from a woman aged 40 to 50 in good health and CMV-seropositive.

The chain links TRBV2 to TRBJ1-4, with D perhaps matching TRBD1 (6 bases). The V gene lost 6 bases and the J gene lost 4 bases, with 15 bases spanning the gap. This CDR3 is built from 15 residues. Germline V gene lookup returns CDR1 SNHLY and CDR2 FYNNEI. As DNA, the CDR3 is TGTGCCAGCAGGGCCGCAGGGGCTATTAATGAAAAACTGTTTTTT. Its translation: CASRAAGAINEKLFF.

This chain links TRBV29-1 with TRBJ2-1, with D possibly matching TRBD2 (5 bases). Germline CDR1 reads SQVTM; CDR2 reads ANQGSEA. This CDR3 comprises 12 residues. Trimming shortened V by 8 bases and J by 8 bases, and 16 bases separated the two germline ends. CDR3 protein: CSLVGVFHEQFF. CDR3 coding DNA: TGCAGCCTAGTGGGAGTCTTCCATGAGCAGTTCTTC.

The chain links TRBV10-3 to TRBJ2-2; TRBD2 agrees at 9 bases. This CDR3 contains 15 residues. Germline trimming cut 4 bases from V and 1 base from J; bases unmatched to any gene: 1. Looked up from germline, CDR1 is ENHRY and CDR2 is SYGVKD. The CDR3 protein is CAISGAGGNTGELFF. The CDR3 DNA reads TGTGCCATCAGTGGAGCGGGGGGGAACACCGGGGAGCTGTTTTTT.